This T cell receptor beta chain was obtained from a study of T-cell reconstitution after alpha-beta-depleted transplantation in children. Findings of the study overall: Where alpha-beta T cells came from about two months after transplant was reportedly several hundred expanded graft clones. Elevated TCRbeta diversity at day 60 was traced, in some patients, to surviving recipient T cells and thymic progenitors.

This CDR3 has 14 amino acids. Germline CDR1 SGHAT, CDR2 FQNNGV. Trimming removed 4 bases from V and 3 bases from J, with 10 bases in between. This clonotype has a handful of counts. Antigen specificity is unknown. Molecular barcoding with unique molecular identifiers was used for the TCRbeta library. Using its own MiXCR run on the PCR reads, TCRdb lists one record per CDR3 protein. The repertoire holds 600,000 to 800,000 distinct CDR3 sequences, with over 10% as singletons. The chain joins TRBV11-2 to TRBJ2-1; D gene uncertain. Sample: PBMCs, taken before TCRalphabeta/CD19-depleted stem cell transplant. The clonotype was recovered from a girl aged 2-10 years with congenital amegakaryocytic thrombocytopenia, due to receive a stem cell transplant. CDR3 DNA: TGTGCCAGCAGCTGGCTCAGGCACTACAATGAGCAGTTCTTC. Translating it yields CASSWLRHYNEQFF. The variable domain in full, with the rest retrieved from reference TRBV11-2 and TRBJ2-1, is EAGVAQSPRYKIIEKRQSVAFWCNPISGHATLYWYQQILGQGPKLLIQFQNNGVVDDSQLPKDRFSAERLKGVDSTLKIQPAKLEDSAVYLCASSWLRHYNEQFFGPGTRLTVL.